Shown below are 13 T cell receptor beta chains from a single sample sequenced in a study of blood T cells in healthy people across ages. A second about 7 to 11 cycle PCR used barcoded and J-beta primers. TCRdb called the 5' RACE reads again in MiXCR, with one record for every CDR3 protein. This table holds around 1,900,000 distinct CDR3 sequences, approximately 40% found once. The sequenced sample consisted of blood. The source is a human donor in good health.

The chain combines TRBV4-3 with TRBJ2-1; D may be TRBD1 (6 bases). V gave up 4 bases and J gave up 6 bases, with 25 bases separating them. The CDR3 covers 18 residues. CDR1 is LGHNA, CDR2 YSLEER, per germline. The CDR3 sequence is CASSPLRQRTDRRNEQFF. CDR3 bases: TGCGCCAGCAGCCCATTGAGACAGCGGACCGACAGGCGCAATGAGCAGTTCTTC.

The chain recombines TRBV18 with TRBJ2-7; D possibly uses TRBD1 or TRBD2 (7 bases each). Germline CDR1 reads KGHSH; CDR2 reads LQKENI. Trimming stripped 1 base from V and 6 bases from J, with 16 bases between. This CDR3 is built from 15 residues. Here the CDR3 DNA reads TGTGCCAGCTCACCACAACAGGGGCGCGGGAGCGAGCAGTACTTC. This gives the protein CASSPQQGRGSEQYF.

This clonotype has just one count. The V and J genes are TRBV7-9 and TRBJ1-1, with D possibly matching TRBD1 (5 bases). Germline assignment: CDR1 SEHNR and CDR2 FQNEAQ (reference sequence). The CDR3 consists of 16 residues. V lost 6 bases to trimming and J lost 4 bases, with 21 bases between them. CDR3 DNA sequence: TGTGCCAGCAGTCCCGGGACGGCATTAACGGGCACTGAAGCTTTCTTT. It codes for CASSPGTALTGTEAFF.

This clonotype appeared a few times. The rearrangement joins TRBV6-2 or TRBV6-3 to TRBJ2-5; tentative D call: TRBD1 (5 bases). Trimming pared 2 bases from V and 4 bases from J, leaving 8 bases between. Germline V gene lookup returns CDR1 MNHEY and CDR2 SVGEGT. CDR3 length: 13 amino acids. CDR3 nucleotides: TGTGCCAGCAGTTACGAAACAGGAGAGACCCAGTACTTC. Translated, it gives CASSYETGETQYF.

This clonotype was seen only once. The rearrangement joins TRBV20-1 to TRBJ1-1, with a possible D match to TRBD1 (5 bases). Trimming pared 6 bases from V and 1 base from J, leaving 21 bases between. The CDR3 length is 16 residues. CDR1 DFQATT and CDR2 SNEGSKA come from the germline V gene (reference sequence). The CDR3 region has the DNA TGCAGTGCCACCCCTCTGGGGACGAAGGGGAACACTGAAGCTTTCTTT. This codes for CSATPLGTKGNTEAFF.

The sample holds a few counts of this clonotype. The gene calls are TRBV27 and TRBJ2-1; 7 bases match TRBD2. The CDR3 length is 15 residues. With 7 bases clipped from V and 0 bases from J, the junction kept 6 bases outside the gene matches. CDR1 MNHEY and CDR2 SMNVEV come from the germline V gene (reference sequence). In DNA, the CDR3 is TGTGCCAGCATTGGGGGGGTTAGCTCCTACAATGAGCAGTTCTTC. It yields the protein CASIGGVSSYNEQFF.

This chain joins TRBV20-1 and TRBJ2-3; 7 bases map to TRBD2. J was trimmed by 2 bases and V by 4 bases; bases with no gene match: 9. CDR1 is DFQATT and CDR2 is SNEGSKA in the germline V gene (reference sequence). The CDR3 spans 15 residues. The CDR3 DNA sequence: TGCAGTGCTACCCTGGGACTATTACTCACAGATACGCAGTATTTT. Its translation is CSATLGLLLTDTQYF.

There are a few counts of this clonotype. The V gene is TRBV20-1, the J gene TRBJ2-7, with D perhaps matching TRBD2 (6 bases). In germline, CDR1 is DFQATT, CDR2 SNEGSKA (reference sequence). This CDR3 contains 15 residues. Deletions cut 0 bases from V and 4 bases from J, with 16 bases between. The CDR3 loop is CSARDRRGGWYEQYF. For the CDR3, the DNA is TGCAGTGCTAGAGATAGAAGGGGAGGTTGGTACGAGCAGTACTTC.

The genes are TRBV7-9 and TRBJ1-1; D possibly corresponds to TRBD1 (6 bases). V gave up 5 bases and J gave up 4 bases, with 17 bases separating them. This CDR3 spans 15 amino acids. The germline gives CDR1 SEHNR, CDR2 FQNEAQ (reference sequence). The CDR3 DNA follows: TGTGCCAGCAGCCCCGAGGGGGGGGAGGGCACTGAAGCTTTCTTT. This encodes CASSPEGGEGTEAFF.

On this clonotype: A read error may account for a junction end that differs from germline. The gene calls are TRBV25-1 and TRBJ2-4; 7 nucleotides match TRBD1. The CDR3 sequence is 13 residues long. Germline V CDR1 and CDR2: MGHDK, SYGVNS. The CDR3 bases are TGTGCCAGCACAGACAGGGCAGGAAACATTCGGTACTTC. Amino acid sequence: CASTDRAGNIRYF.

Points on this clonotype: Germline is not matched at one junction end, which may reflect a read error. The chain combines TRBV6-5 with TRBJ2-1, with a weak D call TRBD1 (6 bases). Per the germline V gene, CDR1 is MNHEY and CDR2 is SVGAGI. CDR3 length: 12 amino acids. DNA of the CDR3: TGTGCCGGCAGCCCATACAGGGATGAGCAGTTCTTC. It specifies CAGSPYRDEQFF.

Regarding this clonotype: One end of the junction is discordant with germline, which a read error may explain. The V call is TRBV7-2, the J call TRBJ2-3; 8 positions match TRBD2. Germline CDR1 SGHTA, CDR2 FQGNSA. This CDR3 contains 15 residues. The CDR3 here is CAGSLGPGGIDTQYF. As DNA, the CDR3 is TGTGCCGGCAGCTTAGGTCCGGGAGGGATAGATACGCAGTATTTT.

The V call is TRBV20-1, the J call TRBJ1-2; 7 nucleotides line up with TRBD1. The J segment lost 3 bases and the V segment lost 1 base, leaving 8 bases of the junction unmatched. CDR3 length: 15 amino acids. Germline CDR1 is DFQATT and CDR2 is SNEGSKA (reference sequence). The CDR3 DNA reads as TGCAGTGCTAGAGCACAGGGGAGGTTCCACTATGGCTACACCTTC. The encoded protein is CSARAQGRFHYGYTF.